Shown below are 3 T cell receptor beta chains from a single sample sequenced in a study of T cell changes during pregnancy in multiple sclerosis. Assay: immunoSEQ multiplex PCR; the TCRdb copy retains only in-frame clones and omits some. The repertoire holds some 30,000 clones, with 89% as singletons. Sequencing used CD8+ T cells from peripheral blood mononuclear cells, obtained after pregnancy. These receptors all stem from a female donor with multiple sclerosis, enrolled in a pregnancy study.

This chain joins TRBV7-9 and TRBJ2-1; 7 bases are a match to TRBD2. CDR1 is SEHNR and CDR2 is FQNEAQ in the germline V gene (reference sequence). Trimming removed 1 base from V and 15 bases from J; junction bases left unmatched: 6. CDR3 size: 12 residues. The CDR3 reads CASSLELAGSFF. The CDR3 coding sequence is TGTGCCAGCAGCTTAGAGTTAGCGGGTTCGTTCTTC.

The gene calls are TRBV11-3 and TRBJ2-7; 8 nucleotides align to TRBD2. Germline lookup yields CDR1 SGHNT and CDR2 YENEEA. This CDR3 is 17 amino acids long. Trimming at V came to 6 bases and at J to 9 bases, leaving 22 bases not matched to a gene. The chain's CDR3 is CASSDPAGAGGPSGQYF. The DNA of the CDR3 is TGTGCCAGCAGTGACCCCGCGGGGGCGGGAGGCCCTTCCGGGCAGTACTTC.

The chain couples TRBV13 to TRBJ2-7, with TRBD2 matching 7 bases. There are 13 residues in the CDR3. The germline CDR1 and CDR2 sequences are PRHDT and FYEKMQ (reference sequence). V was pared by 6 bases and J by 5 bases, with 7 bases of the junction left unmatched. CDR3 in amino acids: CASRVSGFHEQYF. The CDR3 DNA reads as TGTGCCAGCAGGGTTAGCGGGTTCCACGAGCAGTACTTC.